This entry features one T cell receptor beta chain sequence. Its recognized antigen is unknown. The sample holds no much larger clone one base away, and base qualities are not on file. The germline V gene provides CDR1 ENHRY and CDR2 SYGVKD. The germline V end is reduced by 5 bases and the J end by 5 bases; junction bases left unmatched: 6. Inclusive of the bounding cysteine and phenylalanine, the CDR3 is 14 residues long. The retained sequence is limited to the CDR3, 42 bases, with the frame set at the first base. The library was generated by the immunoSEQ multiplex PCR assay. TCRdb took this table from immuneACCESS and kept in-frame rearrangements with V and J called. Such tables lack part of the clones; where checked against another copy, unresolved V genes explain under half of the gap, and the rest is unexplained. The sample table shows around 81,000 clones, and nearly 97% are seen once. Around 0.39% of the sample rests with the top ten.

This entry is derived from a study of technical replicates of blood from a handful of donors listed by TCRdb under 2017. Sequencing was done on a sample of T cells isolated from PBMCs. The origin of this receptor is a human donor in good health. The chain is assembled from TRBV10-3 and TRBJ2-3, with 8 junctional bases fitting TRBD1. The sequenced DNA is TGTGCCATCAGTACCAGGGGGCCCCAAGATACGCAGTATTTT. Its protein reads: CAISTRGPQDTQYF.